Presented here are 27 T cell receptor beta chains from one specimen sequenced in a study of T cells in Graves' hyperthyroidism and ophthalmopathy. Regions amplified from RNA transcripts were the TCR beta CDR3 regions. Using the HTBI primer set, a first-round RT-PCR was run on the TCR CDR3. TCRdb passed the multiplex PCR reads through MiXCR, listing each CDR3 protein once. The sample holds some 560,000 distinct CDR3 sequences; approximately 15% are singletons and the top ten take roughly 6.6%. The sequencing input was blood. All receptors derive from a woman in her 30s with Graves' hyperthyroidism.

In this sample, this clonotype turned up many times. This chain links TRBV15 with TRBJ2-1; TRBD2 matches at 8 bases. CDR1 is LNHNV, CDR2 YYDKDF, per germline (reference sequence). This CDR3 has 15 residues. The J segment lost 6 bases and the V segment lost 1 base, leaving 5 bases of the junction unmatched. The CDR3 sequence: CATSRGLATSNEQFF. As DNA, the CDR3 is TGTGCCACCAGCAGAGGACTAGCGACTTCCAATGAGCAGTTCTTC. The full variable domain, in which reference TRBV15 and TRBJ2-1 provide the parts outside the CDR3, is DAMVIQNPRYQVTQFGKPVTLSCSQTLNHNVMYWYQQKSSQAPKLLFHYYDKDFNNEADTPDNFQSRRPNTSFCFLDIRSPGLGDTAMYLCATSRGLATSNEQFFGPGTRLTVL.

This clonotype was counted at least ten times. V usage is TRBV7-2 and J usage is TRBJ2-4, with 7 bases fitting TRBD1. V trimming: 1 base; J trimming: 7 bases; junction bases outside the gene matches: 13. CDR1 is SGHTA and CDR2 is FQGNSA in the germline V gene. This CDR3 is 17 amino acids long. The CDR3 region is CASSLGGTVSVGNIQYF. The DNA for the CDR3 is TGTGCCAGCAGCTTAGGTGGGACAGTGTCCGTCGGGAACATTCAGTACTTC.

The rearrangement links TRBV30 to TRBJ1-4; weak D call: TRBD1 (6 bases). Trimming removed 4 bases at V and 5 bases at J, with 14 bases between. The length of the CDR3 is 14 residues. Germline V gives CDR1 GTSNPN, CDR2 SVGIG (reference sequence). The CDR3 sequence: CAWNRVSGNEKLFF. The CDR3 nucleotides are TGTGCCTGGAACAGGGTTTCGGGGAATGAAAAACTGTTTTTT.

DNA for the CDR3: TGTGCCAGCAGCCCCCGGGCTAGCGGGAGGACTGTTGCGGAGCAGTTCTTC. Amino acids: CASSPRASGRTVAEQFF. V gene TRBV11-2 combines with J gene TRBJ2-1, with 11 bases lining up with TRBD2. Germline V gene data show CDR1 as SGHAT and CDR2 as FQNNGV. This CDR3 is built from 17 residues. Losses at the gene ends were 5 bases for V and 10 bases for J; bases not matched to a gene: 16.

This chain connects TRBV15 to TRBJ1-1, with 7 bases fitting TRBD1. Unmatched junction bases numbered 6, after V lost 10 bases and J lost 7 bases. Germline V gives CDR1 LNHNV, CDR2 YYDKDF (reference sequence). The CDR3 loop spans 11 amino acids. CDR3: CAIHRGFEAFF. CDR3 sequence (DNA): TGTGCCATACACAGGGGTTTTGAAGCTTTCTTT.

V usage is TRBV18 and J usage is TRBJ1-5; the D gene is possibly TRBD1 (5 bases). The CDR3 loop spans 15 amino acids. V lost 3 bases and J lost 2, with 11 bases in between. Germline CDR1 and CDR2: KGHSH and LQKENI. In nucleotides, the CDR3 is TGTGCCAGCTCACCTTCGGGGCAGGGCAATCAGCCCCAGCATTTT. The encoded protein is CASSPSGQGNQPQHF.

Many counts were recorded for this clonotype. CDR3 bases: TGTGCCAGCAGCATGACAGGGGCCTACAATGAGCAGTTCTTC. Its translation: CASSMTGAYNEQFF. The chain links TRBV27 to TRBJ2-1; 8 bases line up with TRBD1. After removal of 6 bases from V and 2 bases from J, the junction contained 3 bases not matched to a gene. CDR3 length: 14 amino acids. CDR1 MNHEY and CDR2 SMNVEV come from the germline V gene (reference sequence).

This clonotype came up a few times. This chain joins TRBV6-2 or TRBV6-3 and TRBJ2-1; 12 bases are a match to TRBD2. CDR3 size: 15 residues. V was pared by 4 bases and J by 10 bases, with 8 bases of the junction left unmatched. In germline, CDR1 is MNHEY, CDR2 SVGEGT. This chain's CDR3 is CASSLTSGSIGEQFF. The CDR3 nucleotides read TGTGCCAGCAGTTTGACTAGCGGGAGTATTGGGGAGCAGTTCTTC.

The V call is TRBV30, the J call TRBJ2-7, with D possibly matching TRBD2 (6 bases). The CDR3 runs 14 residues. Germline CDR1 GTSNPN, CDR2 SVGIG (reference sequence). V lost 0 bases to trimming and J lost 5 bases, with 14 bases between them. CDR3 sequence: CAWSVRRGADEQYF. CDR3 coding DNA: TGTGCCTGGAGTGTAAGGCGGGGAGCGGACGAGCAGTACTTC.

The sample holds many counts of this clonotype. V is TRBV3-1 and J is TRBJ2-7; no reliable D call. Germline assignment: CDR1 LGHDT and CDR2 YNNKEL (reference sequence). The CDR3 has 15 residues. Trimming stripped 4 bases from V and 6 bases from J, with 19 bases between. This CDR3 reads CASSPPRVPFGEQYF. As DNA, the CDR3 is TGTGCCAGCAGCCCACCAAGGGTACCGTTTGGCGAGCAGTACTTC.

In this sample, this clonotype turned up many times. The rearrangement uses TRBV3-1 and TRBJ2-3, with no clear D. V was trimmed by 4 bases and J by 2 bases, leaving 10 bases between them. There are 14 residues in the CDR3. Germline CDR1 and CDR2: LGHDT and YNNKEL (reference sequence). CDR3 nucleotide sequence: TGTGCCAGCAGCCTCGGCCCTGCCACAGATACGCAGTATTTT. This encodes CASSLGPATDTQYF.

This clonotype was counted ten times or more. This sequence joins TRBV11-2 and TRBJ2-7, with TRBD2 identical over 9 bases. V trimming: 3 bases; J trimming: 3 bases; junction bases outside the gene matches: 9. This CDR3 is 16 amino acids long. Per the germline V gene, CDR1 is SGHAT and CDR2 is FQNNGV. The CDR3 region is CASSLAAGGRVYEQYF. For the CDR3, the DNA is TGTGCCAGCAGCTTGGCAGCGGGAGGACGAGTCTACGAGCAGTACTTC.

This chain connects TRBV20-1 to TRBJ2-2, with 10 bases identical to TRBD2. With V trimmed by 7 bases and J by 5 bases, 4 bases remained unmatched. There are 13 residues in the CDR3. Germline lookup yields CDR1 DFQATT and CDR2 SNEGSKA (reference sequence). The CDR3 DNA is TGCAGTGTCACTAGCGGGGAAACCGGGGAGCTGTTTTTT. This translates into CSVTSGETGELFF.

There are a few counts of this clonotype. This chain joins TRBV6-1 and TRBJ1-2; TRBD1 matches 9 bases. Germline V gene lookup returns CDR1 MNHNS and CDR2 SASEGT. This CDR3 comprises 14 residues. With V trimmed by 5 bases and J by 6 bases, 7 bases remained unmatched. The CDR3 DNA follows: TGTGCCAGCAGTTGGACAGGGGTCGTGGATGGCTACACCTTC. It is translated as CASSWTGVVDGYTF.

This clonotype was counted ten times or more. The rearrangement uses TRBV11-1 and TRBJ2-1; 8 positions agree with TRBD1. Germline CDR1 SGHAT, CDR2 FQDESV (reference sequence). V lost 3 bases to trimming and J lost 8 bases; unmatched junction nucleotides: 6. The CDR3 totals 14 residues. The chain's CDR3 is CASSFTGGRDEQFF. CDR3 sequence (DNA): TGTGCCAGCAGCTTTACAGGGGGTAGGGATGAGCAGTTCTTC. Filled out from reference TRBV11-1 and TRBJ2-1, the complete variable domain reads EAEVAQSPRYKITEKSQAVAFWCDPISGHATLYWYRQILGQGPELLVQFQDESVVDDSQLPKDRFSAERLKGVDSTLKIQPAELGDSAMYLCASSFTGGRDEQFFGPGTRLTVL.

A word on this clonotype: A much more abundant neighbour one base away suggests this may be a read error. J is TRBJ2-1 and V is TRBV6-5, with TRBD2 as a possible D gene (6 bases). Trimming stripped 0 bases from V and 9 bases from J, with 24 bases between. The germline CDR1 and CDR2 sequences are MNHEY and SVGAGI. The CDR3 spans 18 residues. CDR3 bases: TGTGCCAGCAGTTACTCGGGTGCCTCAAGCGGACTACTCATTGAGCAGTTCTTC. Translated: CASSYSGASSGLLIEQFF.

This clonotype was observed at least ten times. CDR3 sequence (DNA): TGCAGTGCCAAAACCGGGACAGAGAACACTGAAGCTTTCTTT. Residues: CSAKTGTENTEAFF. This chain joins TRBV20-1 and TRBJ1-1, with 7 bases fitting TRBD1. This CDR3 is 14 amino acids long. J lost 1 base, V lost 6 bases, and 8 bases had no gene match. Germline values: CDR1 DFQATT, CDR2 SNEGSKA (reference sequence).

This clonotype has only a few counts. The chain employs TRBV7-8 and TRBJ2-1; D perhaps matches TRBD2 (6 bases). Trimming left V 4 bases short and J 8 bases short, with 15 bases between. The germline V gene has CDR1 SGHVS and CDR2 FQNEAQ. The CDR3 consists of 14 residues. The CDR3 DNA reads TGTGCCAGCAGCTCAGAAGCCGGGGGAGATGAGCAGTTCTTC. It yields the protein CASSSEAGGDEQFF.

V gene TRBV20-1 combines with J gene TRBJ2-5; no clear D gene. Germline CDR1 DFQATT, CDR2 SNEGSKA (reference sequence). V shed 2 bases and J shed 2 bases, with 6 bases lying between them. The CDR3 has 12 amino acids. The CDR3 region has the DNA TGCAGTGCTAGAAAATCGCAAGAGACCCAGTACTTC. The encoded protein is CSARKSQETQYF.

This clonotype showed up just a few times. This chain's CDR3 is CASSMTRLLGEQYF. Here the CDR3 DNA reads TGTGCCAGCAGTATGACCCGACTGTTGGGCGAGCAGTACTTC. The chain joins TRBV12-3 or TRBV12-4 to TRBJ2-7; D not certain. The ends were cut back, 5 bases at V and 6 bases at J, with 17 bases in the middle. The CDR3 extends over 14 amino acids.

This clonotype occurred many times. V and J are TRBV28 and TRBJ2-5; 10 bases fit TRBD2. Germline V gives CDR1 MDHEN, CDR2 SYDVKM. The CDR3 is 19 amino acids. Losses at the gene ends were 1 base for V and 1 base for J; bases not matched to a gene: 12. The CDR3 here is CASSLSPRGSGRIQETQYF. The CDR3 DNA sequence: TGTGCCAGCAGTTTATCCCCTAGAGGTAGCGGGAGGATCCAAGAGACCCAGTACTTC.

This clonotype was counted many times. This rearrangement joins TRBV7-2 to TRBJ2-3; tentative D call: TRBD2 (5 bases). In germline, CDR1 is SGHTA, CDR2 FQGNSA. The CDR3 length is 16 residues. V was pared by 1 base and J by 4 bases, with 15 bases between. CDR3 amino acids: CASSLGRPGGPDTQYF. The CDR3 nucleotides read TGTGCCAGCAGCTTAGGCAGGCCCGGAGGCCCAGATACGCAGTATTTT.

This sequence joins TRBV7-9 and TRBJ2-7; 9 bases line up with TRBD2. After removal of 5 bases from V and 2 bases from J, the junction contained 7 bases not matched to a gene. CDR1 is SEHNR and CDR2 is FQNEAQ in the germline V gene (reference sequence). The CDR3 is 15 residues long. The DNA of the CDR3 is TGTGCCAGCAGCCCAAATTTAGCGGGGGCCTACGAGCAGTACTTC. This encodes CASSPNLAGAYEQYF.

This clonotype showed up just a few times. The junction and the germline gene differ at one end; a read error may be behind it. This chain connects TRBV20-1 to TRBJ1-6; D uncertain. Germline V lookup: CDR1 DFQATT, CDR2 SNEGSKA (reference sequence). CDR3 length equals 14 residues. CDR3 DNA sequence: TGCAGTGCTACCGGTTGGAGGGCCAATTCATCCCTCCACTTT. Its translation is CSATGWRANSSLHF.

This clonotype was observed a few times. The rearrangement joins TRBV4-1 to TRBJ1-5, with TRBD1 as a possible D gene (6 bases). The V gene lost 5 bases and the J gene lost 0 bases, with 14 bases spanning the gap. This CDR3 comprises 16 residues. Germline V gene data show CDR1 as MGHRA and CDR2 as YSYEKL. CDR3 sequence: CASSKTGEISNQPQHF. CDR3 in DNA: TGCGCCAGCAGCAAGACAGGAGAAATTAGCAATCAGCCCCAGCATTTT.

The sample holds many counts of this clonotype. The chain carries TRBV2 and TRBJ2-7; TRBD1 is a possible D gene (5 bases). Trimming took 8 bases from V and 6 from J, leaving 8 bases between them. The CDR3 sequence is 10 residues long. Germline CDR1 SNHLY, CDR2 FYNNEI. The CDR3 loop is CASSGIEQYF. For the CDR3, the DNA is TGTGCCAGCTCAGGGATCGAGCAGTACTTC.

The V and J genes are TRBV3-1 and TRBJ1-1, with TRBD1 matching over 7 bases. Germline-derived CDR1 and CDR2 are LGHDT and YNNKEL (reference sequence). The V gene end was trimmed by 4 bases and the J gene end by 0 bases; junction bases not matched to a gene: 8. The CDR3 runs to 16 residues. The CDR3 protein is CASSLRQGEMNTEAFF. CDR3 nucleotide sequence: TGTGCCAGCAGCCTCCGACAGGGAGAAATGAACACTGAAGCTTTCTTT.